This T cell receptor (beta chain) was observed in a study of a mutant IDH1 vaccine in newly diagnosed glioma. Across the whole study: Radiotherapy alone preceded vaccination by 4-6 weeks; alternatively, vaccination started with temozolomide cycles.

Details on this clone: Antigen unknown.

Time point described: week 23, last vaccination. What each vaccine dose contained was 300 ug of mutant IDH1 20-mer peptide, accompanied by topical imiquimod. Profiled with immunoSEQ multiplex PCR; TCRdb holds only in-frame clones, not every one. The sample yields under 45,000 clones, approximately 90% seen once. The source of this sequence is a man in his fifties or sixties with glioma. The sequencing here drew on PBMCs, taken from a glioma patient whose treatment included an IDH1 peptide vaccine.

Here the CDR3 reads CASSEQGGDTEAFF. Here the CDR3 DNA reads TGTGCCAGCAGTGAACAGGGTGGGGACACTGAAGCTTTCTTT. The chain has TRBV6-4 and TRBJ1-1, with a possible D match to TRBD1 (6 bases). The V gene lost 3 bases and the J gene lost 3 bases, with 11 bases spanning the gap. This CDR3 has 14 residues. Germline assignment: CDR1 MRHNA and CDR2 SNTAGT.